The rows below give T cell receptor beta chains drawn from one sample of a study of cytomegalovirus exposure and HLA in healthy donors. Generated by immunoSEQ multiplex PCR, the TCRdb table keeps only in-frame clones and is missing some. There are 140,000 or so clones in the sample; around 90% occur only once, and 0.51% lies in the top ten. The sequencing input was PBMCs. These receptors all come from a woman in her forties in good health and CMV-seronegative. The conserved cysteine and the conserved F or W are not part of the CDR3 here. Each record gives: clone size, J gene, V gene, CDR3 protein. Clone size, where shown, is once, few, many, or a class for clones that have expanded.

abundance: NA; j_gene: TRBJ2-7; v_gene: TRBV19; CDR3aa: ASSIQGSDYGQY
abundance: NA; j_gene: TRBJ2-1; v_gene: TRBV11-2; CDR3aa: ASSLVAGSYNEQF
abundance: NA; j_gene: TRBJ2-1; v_gene: TRBV28; CDR3aa: ASSDRVSYNEQF
abundance: NA; j_gene: TRBJ1-1; v_gene: TRBV5-1; CDR3aa: ASSVQGLGTEAF
abundance: NA; j_gene: TRBJ2-1; v_gene: TRBV7-2; CDR3aa: ASSWGQGGTEQF
abundance: NA; j_gene: TRBJ2-5; v_gene: TRBV6-1; CDR3aa: ASSESPGRETQY
abundance: NA; j_gene: TRBJ1-3; v_gene: TRBV2; CDR3aa: ASSEGTGPTIY
abundance: NA; j_gene: TRBJ1-2; v_gene: TRBV6-5; CDR3aa: ASSLRTGNYGYT
abundance: NA; j_gene: NA; v_gene: TRBV6-1; CDR3aa: AHREFHEQY
abundance: NA; j_gene: TRBJ2-7; v_gene: TRBV19; CDR3aa: ASSIQGSDYEQY
abundance: NA; j_gene: TRBJ1-5; v_gene: TRBV2; CDR3aa: ASSQALSNQPQH
abundance: NA; j_gene: TRBJ2-1; v_gene: TRBV10-1; CDR3aa: ATYYGLAVSNEQF
abundance: NA; j_gene: TRBJ2-1; v_gene: TRBV5-1; CDR3aa: ASRLGSSGRQLSSYNEQF
abundance: NA; j_gene: TRBJ2-5; v_gene: TRBV5-1; CDR3aa: ASSLLGRGFQETQY
abundance: NA; j_gene: TRBJ2-7; v_gene: TRBV2; CDR3aa: ASRLAGTAGEQY
abundance: few; j_gene: TRBJ2-5; v_gene: TRBV9; CDR3aa: ASSVAKGTRFQETQY
abundance: NA; j_gene: TRBJ2-3; v_gene: TRBV30; CDR3aa: AWRKAGVRDTQY
abundance: once; j_gene: TRBJ2-7; v_gene: TRBV13; CDR3aa: ASSFYGKSSYEQY
abundance: NA; j_gene: TRBJ2-1; v_gene: TRBV9; CDR3aa: ASSVDPTTGTGGNYNEQF
abundance: NA; j_gene: TRBJ1-2; v_gene: TRBV25-1; CDR3aa: ATTGGTREPKYGYT
abundance: NA; j_gene: TRBJ1-2; v_gene: TRBV6-5; CDR3aa: ASNQGGEYGYT
abundance: once; j_gene: TRBJ2-4; v_gene: TRBV23-1; CDR3aa: AILQGGRGAKNIQY
abundance: NA; j_gene: TRBJ2-3; v_gene: TRBV7-2; CDR3aa: ASSRRTSGADTQY
abundance: once; j_gene: TRBJ1-5; v_gene: TRBV30; CDR3aa: AWSDRGISGSNQPQH